A selection of T cell receptor beta chains follows, all from one sample in a study of T cell responses to AZD1222 COVID-19 vaccine. Data came from immunoSEQ multiplex PCR; TCRdb stores just in-frame clones and leaves some out. The sample lists approximately 110,000 clones, less than 90% occurring once. Source: peripheral blood, taken on day 0 of AZD1222 vaccination. These receptor sequences come from an adult in good health. Each CDR3 is given with its conserved first and last residue.

v_call cdr3_aa
TRBV6-5 CASSWPGVLAAPLYF
TRBV19 CASSSPRLGFYEQYF
TRBV19 CASSRNRDSNQPQHF
TRBV7-8 CASSFDRGPGYTF
TRBV3-1/TRBV3-2 CASSQDRGGSLLYEQYF
TRBV6-6 CASSSNGQIYEQYF
TRBV28 CASSTPREAYEKLFF
TRBV23-1 CASSPVEAFF
TRBV27 CASSLGGAAFPQHF
TRBV28 CASSLTTTASQYF
TRBV19 CASSRGTGIGSYEQYF
TRBV3-1/TRBV3-2 CASSPQSSGEQYF
TRBV5-5 CASSLGSSYEQYF
TRBV29-1 CSVAGPAGAKAFF
TRBV27 CASSLSPVRTDTQYF
TRBV18 CASSPPPRQGRYEQYF
TRBV18 CASSAGDGGPYEQYF
TRBV5-1 CASSLASEQFF
TRBV12-5 CASGLVLSLGYNEQFF
TRBV24-1 CATSDVSLGTNTGELFF
TRBV4-1 CASSQEQAGNEKLFF
TRBV9 CASSHSGLEDIQYF
TRBV9 CASSEVGPVSGNTIYF
TRBV29-1 CSVEDQSETNYGYTF
TRBV18 CASSLISGAGDEQYF
TRBV4-2 CASSRGGGGKPRETQYF
TRBV11-3 CASSPYSYEQYF
TRBV5-4 CASSFLGANEQFF